This TCR beta chain was observed in a study of blood T cell repertoires in COVID-19. Study at large: The United States, Italy and Spain were the sources of the acute and convalescent COVID-19 samples. The cDNA or gDNA used as material had been derived from T cells, B-cell-depleted T cells, or PBMCs.

Per the original data handling: Reference gene primers were amplified, and this amplification served to estimate nucleated cell counts. Repertoires were generated with immunoSEQ multiplex PCR, while TCRdb's copy carries only in-frame clones and drops some. That table supplies the V and J calls and clone size; D and trimming were determined from the DNA. The data hold about 410,000 clones, with around 86% observed a single time. With 5 bases removed from V and 1 base from J, the gap between germline ends came to 12 bases. The CDR3 is 15 residues long. CDR1 SSHAT and CDR2 FNYEAQ come from the germline V gene (reference sequence).

The chain combines TRBV7-7 with TRBJ1-3; a weak D match, TRBD1 (5 bases). The sequence came from a woman aged 25 to 39 with active or convalescent COVID-19. The specimen sequenced was peripheral blood. The CDR3 nucleotides read TGTGCCAGCAGCAAAATCGGGGGGTCTGGAAACACCATATATTTT. Encoded protein: CASSKIGGSGNTIYF.